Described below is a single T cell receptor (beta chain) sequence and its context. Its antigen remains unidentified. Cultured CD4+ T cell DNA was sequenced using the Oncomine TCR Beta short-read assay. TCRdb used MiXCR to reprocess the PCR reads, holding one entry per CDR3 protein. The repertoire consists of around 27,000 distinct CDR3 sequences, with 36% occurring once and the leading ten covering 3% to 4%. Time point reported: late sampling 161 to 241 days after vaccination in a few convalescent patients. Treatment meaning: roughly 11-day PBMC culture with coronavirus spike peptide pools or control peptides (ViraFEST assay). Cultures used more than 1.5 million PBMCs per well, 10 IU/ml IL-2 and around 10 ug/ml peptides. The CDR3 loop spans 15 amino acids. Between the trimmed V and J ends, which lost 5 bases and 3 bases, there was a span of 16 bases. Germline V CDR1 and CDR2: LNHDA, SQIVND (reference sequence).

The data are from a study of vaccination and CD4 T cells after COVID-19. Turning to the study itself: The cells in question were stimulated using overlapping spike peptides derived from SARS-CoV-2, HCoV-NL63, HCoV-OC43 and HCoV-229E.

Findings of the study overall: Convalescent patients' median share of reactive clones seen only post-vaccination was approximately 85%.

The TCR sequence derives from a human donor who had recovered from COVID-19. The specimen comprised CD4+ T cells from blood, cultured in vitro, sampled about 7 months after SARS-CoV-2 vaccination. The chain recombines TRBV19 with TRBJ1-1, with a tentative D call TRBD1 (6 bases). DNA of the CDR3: TGTGCCAGTAGTGGGCTGTGGGCAGGGGACACTGAAGCTTTCTTT. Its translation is CASSGLWAGDTEAFF.